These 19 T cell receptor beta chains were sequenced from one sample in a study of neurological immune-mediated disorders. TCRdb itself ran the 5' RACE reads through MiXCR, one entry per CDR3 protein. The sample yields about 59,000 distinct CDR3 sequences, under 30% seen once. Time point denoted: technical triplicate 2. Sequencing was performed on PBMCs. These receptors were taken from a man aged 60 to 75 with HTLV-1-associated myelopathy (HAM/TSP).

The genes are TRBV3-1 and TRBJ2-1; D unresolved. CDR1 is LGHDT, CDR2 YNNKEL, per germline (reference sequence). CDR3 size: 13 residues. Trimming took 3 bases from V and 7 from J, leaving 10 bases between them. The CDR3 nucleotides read TGTGCCAGCAGCCAGTTTAAGGTAAATGAGCAGTTCTTC. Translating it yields CASSQFKVNEQFF.

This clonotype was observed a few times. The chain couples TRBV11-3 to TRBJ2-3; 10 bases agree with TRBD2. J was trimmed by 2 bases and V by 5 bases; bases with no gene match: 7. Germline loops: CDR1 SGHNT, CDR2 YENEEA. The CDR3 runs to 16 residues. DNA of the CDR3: TGTGCCAGCAGCCACGGACTAGCGGCAGACACAGATACGCAGTATTTT. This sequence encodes CASSHGLAADTDTQYF.

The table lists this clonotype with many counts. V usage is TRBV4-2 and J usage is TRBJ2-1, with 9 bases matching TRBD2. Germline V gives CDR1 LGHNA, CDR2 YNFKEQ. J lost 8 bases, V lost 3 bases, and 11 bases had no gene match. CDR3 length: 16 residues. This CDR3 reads CASSQDYSGSGHEQFF. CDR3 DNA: TGTGCCAGCAGCCAGGACTATAGCGGGAGCGGGCATGAGCAGTTCTTC.

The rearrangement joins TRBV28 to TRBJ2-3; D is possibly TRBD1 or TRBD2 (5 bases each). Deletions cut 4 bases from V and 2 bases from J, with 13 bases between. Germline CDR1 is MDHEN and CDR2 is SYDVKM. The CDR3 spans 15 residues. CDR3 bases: TGTGCCAGCAGTTCCCCGGGGCGGCACACAGATACGCAGTATTTT. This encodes CASSSPGRHTDTQYF.

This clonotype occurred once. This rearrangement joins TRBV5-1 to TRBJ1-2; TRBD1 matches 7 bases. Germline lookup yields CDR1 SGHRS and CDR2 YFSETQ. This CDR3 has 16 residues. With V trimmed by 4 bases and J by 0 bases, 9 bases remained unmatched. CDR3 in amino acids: CASSPYGQDPNYGYTF. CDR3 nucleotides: TGCGCCAGCAGCCCATACGGACAGGATCCTAACTATGGCTACACCTTC.

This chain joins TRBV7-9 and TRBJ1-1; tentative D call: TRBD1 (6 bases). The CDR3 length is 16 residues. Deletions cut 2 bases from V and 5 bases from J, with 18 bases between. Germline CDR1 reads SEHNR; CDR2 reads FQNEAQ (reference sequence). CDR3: CASSLSTGGRGTEAFF. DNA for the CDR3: TGTGCCAGCAGCTTAAGTACGGGGGGGCGCGGAACTGAAGCTTTCTTT.

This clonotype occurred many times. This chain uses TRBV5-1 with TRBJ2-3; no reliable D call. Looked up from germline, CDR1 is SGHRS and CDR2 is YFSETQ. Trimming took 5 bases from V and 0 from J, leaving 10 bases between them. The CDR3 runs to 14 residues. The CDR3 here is CASRIGSSTDTQYF. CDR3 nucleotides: TGCGCCAGCAGAATAGGTTCGAGCACAGATACGCAGTATTTT. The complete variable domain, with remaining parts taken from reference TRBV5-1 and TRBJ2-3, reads KAGVTQTPRYLIKTRGQQVTLSCSPISGHRSVSWYQQTPGQGLQFLFEYFSETQRNKGNFPGRFSGRQFSNSRSEMNVSTLELGDSALYLCASRIGSSTDTQYFGPGTRLTVL.

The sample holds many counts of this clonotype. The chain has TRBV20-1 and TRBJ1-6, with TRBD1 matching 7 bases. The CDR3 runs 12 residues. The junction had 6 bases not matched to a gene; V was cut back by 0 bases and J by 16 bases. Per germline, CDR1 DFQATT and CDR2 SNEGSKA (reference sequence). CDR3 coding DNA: TGCAGTGCTAGAGACTGGACAGGAGATCTCCACTTT. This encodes CSARDWTGDLHF.

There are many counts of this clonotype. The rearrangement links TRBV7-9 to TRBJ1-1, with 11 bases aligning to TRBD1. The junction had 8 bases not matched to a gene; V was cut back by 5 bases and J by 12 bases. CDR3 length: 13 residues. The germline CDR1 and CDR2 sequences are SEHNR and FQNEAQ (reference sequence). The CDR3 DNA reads TGTGCCAGCAGCCTGGGACAGGGGGAAAAAACTTTCTTT. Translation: CASSLGQGEKTFF.

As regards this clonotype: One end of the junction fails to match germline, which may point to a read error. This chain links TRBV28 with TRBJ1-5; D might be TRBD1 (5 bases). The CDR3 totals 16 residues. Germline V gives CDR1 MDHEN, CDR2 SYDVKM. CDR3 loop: CASSLSGLTLNQPQHF. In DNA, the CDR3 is TGTGCCAGTAGTTTATCAGGGCTTACCTTAAATCAGCCCCAGCATTTT.

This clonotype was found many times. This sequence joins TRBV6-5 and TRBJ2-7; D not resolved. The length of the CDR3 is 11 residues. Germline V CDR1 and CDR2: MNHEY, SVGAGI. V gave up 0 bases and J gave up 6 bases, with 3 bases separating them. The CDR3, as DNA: TGTGCCAGCAGTTACTCGGGCGAGCAGTACTTC. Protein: CASSYSGEQYF.

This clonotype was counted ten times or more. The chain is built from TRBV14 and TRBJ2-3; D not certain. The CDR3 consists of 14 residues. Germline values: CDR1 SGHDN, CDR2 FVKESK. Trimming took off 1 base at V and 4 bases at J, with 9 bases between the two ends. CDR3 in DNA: TGTGCCAGCAGCCAAGGGGCAAGGTCAGATACGCAGTATTTT. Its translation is CASSQGARSDTQYF.

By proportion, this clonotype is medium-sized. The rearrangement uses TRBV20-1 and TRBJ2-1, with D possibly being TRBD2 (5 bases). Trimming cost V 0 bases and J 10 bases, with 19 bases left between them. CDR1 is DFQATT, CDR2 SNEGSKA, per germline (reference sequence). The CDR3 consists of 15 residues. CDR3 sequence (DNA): TGCAGTGCTAGAGACCCCGGGGAATTAGGCTGGGAGCAGTTCTTC. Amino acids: CSARDPGELGWEQFF.

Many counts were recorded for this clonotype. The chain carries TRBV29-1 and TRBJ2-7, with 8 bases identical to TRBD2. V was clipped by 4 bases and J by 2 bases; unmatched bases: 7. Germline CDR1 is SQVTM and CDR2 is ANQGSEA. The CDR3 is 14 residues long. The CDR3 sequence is CSVGGSGTTYEQYF. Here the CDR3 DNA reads TGCAGCGTTGGAGGTAGCGGGACAACCTACGAGCAGTACTTC.

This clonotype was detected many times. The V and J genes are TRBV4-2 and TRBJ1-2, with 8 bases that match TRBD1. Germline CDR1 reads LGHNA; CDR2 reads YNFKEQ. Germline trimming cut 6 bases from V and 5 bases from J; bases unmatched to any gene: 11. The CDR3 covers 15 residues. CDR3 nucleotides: TGTGCCAGCAGTCAAACGGCCGGGACAGGATATGGCTACACCTTC. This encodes CASSQTAGTGYGYTF.

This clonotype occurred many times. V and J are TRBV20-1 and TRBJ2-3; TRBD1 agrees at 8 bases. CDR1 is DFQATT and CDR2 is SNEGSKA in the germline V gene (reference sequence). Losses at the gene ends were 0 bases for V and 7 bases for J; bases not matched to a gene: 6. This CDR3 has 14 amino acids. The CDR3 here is CSARDRQGLNTQYF. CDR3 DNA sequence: TGCAGTGCTAGAGACAGACAGGGGCTGAATACGCAGTATTTT.

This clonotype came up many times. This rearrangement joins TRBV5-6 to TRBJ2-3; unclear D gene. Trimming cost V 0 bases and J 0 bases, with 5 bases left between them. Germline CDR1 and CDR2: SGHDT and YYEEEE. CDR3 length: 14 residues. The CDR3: CASSLVVSTDTQYF. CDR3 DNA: TGTGCCAGCAGCTTGGTGGTGAGCACAGATACGCAGTATTTT.

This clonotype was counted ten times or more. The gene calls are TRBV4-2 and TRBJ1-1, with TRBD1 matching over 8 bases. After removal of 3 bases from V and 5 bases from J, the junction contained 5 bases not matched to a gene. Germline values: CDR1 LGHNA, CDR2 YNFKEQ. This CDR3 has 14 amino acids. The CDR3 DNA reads TGTGCCAGCAGCCACGGACAGGGTGGAACTGAAGCTTTCTTT. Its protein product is CASSHGQGGTEAFF.

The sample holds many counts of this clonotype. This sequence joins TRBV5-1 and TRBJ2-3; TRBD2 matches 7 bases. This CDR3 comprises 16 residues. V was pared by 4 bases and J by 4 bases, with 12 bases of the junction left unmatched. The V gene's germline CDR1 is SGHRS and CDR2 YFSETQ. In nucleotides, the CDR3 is TGCGCCAGCAGCGCCAAGGCTAGCGGAGGGGCAGATACGCAGTATTTT. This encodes CASSAKASGGADTQYF.